The 24 T cell receptor beta chains below were found in one sample sequenced in a study of blood T cells in healthy people across ages. A second PCR, run for about 7 to 11 cycles, used a sample-barcoded 5' primer plus a J-beta primer mix. TCRdb used MiXCR to reprocess the 5' RACE reads, holding one entry per CDR3 protein. This table has around 800,000 distinct CDR3 sequences, approximately 53% appearing once. The specimen sequenced was blood. These receptors originate from an elderly man in good health.

The chain combines TRBV10-2 with TRBJ1-2; the D gene is possibly TRBD1 (5 bases). Germline V CDR1 and CDR2: WSHSY, SAAADI. Between the trimmed V and J ends, which lost 2 bases and 8 bases, there was a span of 15 bases. The CDR3 length is 14 residues. The CDR3 nucleotides are TGCGCCAGCAGTGAGGTGGAGGGGCCTAGGGGCTACACCTTC. It encodes CASSEVEGPRGYTF.

This chain uses TRBV9 with TRBJ2-1; no definite D call. The length of the CDR3 is 13 residues. Trimming removed 7 bases at V and 0 bases at J, with 8 bases between. In germline, CDR1 is SGDLS, CDR2 YYNGEE. CDR3 region: CASGWSSYNEQFF. The CDR3, as DNA: TGTGCCAGCGGATGGAGCTCCTACAATGAGCAGTTCTTC. Drawing the rest from reference TRBV9 and TRBJ2-1, the complete variable domain is DSGVTQTPKHLITATGQRVTLRCSPRSGDLSVYWYQQSLDQGLQFLIQYYNGEERAKGNILERFSAQQFPDLHSELNLSSLELGDSALYFCASGWSSYNEQFFGPGTRLTVL.

V gene TRBV7-2 combines with J gene TRBJ2-4; D is perhaps TRBD1 (5 bases). The CDR3 sequence is 14 residues long. From germline, CDR1 is SGHTA and CDR2 FQGNSA. V lost 1 base and J lost 13, with 17 bases in between. DNA for the CDR3: TGTGCCAGCAGCTTAGGATTTAGGGGTCGAGAGCAGTACTTC. Encoded protein: CASSLGFRGREQYF. The full variable domain, with the rest looked up from reference TRBV7-2 and TRBJ2-4, is GAGVSQSPSNKVTEKGKDVELRCDPISGHTALYWYRQSLGQGLEFLIYFQGNSAPDKSGLPSDRFSAERTGGSVSTLTIQRTQQEDSAVYLCASSLGFRGREQYFGAGTRLSVL.

The sample holds a few counts of this clonotype. The V gene is TRBV29-1, the J gene TRBJ2-7; 8 positions agree with TRBD1. CDR3 length: 15 residues. The trim removed 0 bases at V and 2 bases at J, leaving 6 bases unmatched. The germline CDR1 and CDR2 sequences are SQVTM and ANQGSEA. CDR3 in DNA: TGCAGCGTTGAAGATCGGAAGGACAGGGCCTACGAGCAGTACTTC. Encoded protein: CSVEDRKDRAYEQYF.

This chain connects TRBV7-9 to TRBJ1-4, with 10 nucleotides matching TRBD1. This CDR3 comprises 16 residues. V gave up 5 bases and J gave up 8 bases; unmatched junction bases: 11. Germline V gene sequence: CDR1 SEHNR, CDR2 FQNEAQ (reference sequence). The CDR3, as DNA: TGTGCCAGCAGCCCGCCGACCGGGACAGGGGACGAAAAACTGTTTTTT. It translates to CASSPPTGTGDEKLFF.

The gene calls are TRBV20-1 and TRBJ1-1; D might be TRBD1 (6 bases). Trimming took off 3 bases at V and 5 bases at J, with 22 bases between the two ends. The CDR3 length is 16 residues. CDR1 is DFQATT and CDR2 is SNEGSKA in the germline V gene (reference sequence). The CDR3 DNA reads TGCAGTGCTAGGGGAAGAAGGACACAGGGAGGTACTGAAGCTTTCTTT. It encodes CSARGRRTQGGTEAFF.

This clonotype has a single count. J is TRBJ2-7 and V is TRBV27; either TRBD1 or TRBD2 may supply D (5 bases each). This CDR3 is 15 amino acids long. Trimming took 2 bases from V and 3 from J, leaving 14 bases between them. CDR1 is MNHEY and CDR2 is SMNVEV in the germline V gene (reference sequence). This CDR3 reads CASSLGPGPSYEQYF. CDR3 coding DNA: TGTGCCAGCAGTTTAGGTCCGGGGCCAAGCTACGAGCAGTACTTC.

This clonotype was seen a handful of times. The chain carries TRBV6-5 and TRBJ2-1, with D maybe TRBD2 (5 bases). V was pared by 5 bases and J by 3 bases, with 14 bases between. Germline-derived CDR1 and CDR2 are MNHEY and SVGAGI. The CDR3 consists of 15 residues. For the CDR3, the DNA is TGTGCCAGCAGTCCAGCCGGGATTAACTACAATGAGCAGTTCTTC. It is translated as CASSPAGINYNEQFF.

V is TRBV20-1 and J is TRBJ2-3; 9 bases fit TRBD2. Germline CDR1 and CDR2: DFQATT and SNEGSKA (reference sequence). There are 15 residues in the CDR3. Unmatched junction bases numbered 11, after V lost 6 bases and J lost 4 bases. The chain's CDR3 is CSASGTSPVPDTQYF. The CDR3 nucleotides read TGCAGTGCAAGCGGGACTAGCCCTGTCCCAGATACGCAGTATTTT.

This chain connects TRBV7-2 to TRBJ2-1; 10 nucleotides match TRBD2. Germline trimming cut 4 bases from V and 4 bases from J; bases unmatched to any gene: 7. The CDR3 covers 16 residues. Per the germline V gene, CDR1 is SGHTA and CDR2 is FQGNSA. The CDR3 DNA reads as TGTGCCAGCAGCTCAGCGACTAGCGGGCGTTACAATGAGCAGTTCTTC. Amino acid sequence: CASSSATSGRYNEQFF.

V gene TRBV21-1 combines with J gene TRBJ2-7; the table assigns TRBD2, which was not confirmed against the DNA. TRBV21-1 is a pseudogene. The CDR3 is made up of 15 amino acids. CDR3 nucleotide sequence: TGTGCCAGGGTGGTTCTTAGCGAGACCGCCTACGAGCAGTACTTC. This encodes CARVVLSETAYEQYF.

The rearrangement links TRBV5-1 to TRBJ2-2; D is tentatively TRBD1 or TRBD2 (5 bases each). Per germline, CDR1 SGHRS and CDR2 YFSETQ. The CDR3 has 14 amino acids. With 2 bases removed from V and 7 bases from J, the gap between germline ends came to 12 bases. Here the CDR3 reads CASSFEGYIGELFF. In DNA form, the CDR3 reads TGCGCCAGCAGCTTTGAGGGGTACATCGGGGAGCTGTTTTTT. Full variable domain (missing parts from reference TRBV5-1 and TRBJ2-2): KAGVTQTPRYLIKTRGQQVTLSCSPISGHRSVSWYQQTPGQGLQFLFEYFSETQRNKGNFPGRFSGRQFSNSRSEMNVSTLELGDSALYLCASSFEGYIGELFFGEGSRLTVL.

The sample holds a few counts of this clonotype. The chain couples TRBV15 to TRBJ1-2; no clear D. CDR3 length: 13 residues. Deletions cut 0 bases from V and 10 bases from J, with 12 bases between. CDR1 LNHNV and CDR2 YYDKDF come from the germline V gene (reference sequence). CDR3 sequence reads: CATSRDLRQDYTF. Here the CDR3 DNA reads TGTGCCACCAGCAGAGATCTGAGGCAGGACTACACCTTC.

The V call is TRBV6-1, the J call TRBJ1-5, with D tentatively TRBD1 (5 bases). Germline loops: CDR1 MNHNS, CDR2 SASEGT. Trimming stripped 2 bases from V and 4 bases from J, with 9 bases between. This CDR3 comprises 14 residues. CDR3 amino acids: CASSERAGNQPQHF. The CDR3 bases are TGTGCCAGCAGTGAACGGGCAGGGAATCAGCCCCAGCATTTT.

This chain joins TRBV15 and TRBJ2-7; 10 bases agree with TRBD2. The V and J ends lost 4 bases and 6 bases, in that order; junction bases with no gene match: 9. Per germline, CDR1 LNHNV and CDR2 YYDKDF (reference sequence). The CDR3 covers 15 residues. CDR3 bases: TGTGCCACCAGCACAAGGGCTAGCGGGAGTTCCGAGCAGTACTTC. As protein: CATSTRASGSSEQYF.

This sequence joins TRBV7-8 and TRBJ2-3; the match to TRBD2 covers 7 bases. The CDR3 covers 16 residues. J gave up 5 bases and V 3 bases, and 11 bases lay outside the gene matches. Germline V gene sequence: CDR1 SGHVS, CDR2 FQNEAQ. CDR3 sequence reads: CASSLLGGRALDTQYF. The CDR3 region has the DNA TGTGCCAGCAGCTTGCTCGGGGGGAGAGCTTTAGATACGCAGTATTTT.

V and J are TRBV12-3 or TRBV12-4 and TRBJ1-2; D ambiguous. The CDR3 totals 14 residues. The germline V and J ends were trimmed by 6 bases and 5 bases, with 16 bases remaining between them. The CDR3 sequence is CASRLRGEPYGYTF. The CDR3 nucleotides read TGTGCCAGCAGACTCCGCGGGGAACCATATGGCTACACCTTC.

In nucleotides, the CDR3 is TGTGCCAGCAGCTTAGGCCCTCTAGAGGGGCGGAATGAGCAGTTCTTC. Translation: CASSLGPLEGRNEQFF. The V and J genes are TRBV11-3 and TRBJ2-1; D could derive from TRBD1 or TRBD2 (5 bases each). This CDR3 is built from 16 residues. Between the trimmed V and J ends, which lost 1 base and 7 bases, there was a span of 17 bases. The V gene's germline CDR1 is SGHNT and CDR2 YENEEA.

The CDR3 sequence: CASSLGPNSGNTIYF. The CDR3 region has the DNA TGTGCCAGCAGCCTGGGACCGAACTCTGGAAACACCATATATTTT. The chain is built from TRBV7-3 and TRBJ1-3, with D possibly TRBD1 on 5 matching bases. The length of the CDR3 is 15 residues. Trimming removed 5 bases from V and 0 bases from J, with 11 bases in between. Germline assignment: CDR1 SGHTA and CDR2 FQGTGA.

The V call is TRBV25-1, the J call TRBJ2-7; perhaps TRBD2 as D (5 bases). This CDR3 comprises 12 residues. CDR1 MGHDK and CDR2 SYGVNS come from the germline V gene. V was shortened by 1 base and J by 6 bases, with 7 bases between the two germline ends. CDR3: CASSESGIEQYF. CDR3 bases: TGTGCCAGCAGTGAATCCGGGATCGAGCAGTACTTC.

This clonotype showed up many times. This chain uses TRBV29-1 with TRBJ2-7; D gene ambiguous. The CDR3 totals 12 residues. Trimming took off 5 bases at V and 2 bases at J, with 10 bases between the two ends. The germline gives CDR1 SQVTM, CDR2 ANQGSEA. The CDR3 region has the DNA TGCAGCGTTCAAGGGAATCCCTACGAGCAGTACTTC. This codes for CSVQGNPYEQYF.

This clonotype turned up a few times. The chain joins TRBV20-1 to TRBJ1-5; D perhaps matches TRBD1 (6 bases). Trimming cost V 0 bases and J 5 bases, with 11 bases left between them. CDR3 length: 14 amino acids. Germline loops: CDR1 DFQATT, CDR2 SNEGSKA (reference sequence). DNA of the CDR3: TGCAGTGCTAGAGAAACAGGGCAATATCAGCCCCAGCATTTT. Translating gives CSARETGQYQPQHF.

This chain uses TRBV2 with TRBJ2-2, with a weak D call TRBD2 (5 bases). From germline, CDR1 is SNHLY and CDR2 FYNNEI. The CDR3 contains 13 residues. The V end lost 1 base, the J end lost 7 bases, and 7 bases lay between the germline ends. The CDR3 region is CASSEEGVGELFF. CDR3 DNA sequence: TGTGCCAGCAGTGAAGAGGGAGTCGGGGAGCTGTTTTTT. Based on the CDR3 plus reference TRBV2 and TRBJ2-2, the full variable domain is EPEVTQTPSHQVTQMGQEVILRCVPISNHLYFYWYRQILGQKVEFLVSFYNNEISEKSEIFDDQFSVERPDGSNFTLKIRSTKLEDSAMYFCASSEEGVGELFFGEGSRLTVL.

The CDR3 DNA is TGTGCCAGCAGACCTCGCGAGGGGTCGGGGACTGAAGCTTTCTTT. It specifies CASRPREGSGTEAFF. This chain uses TRBV13 with TRBJ1-1; TRBD1 might be the D (5 bases). The germline CDR1 and CDR2 sequences are PRHDT and FYEKMQ (reference sequence). The CDR3 consists of 15 residues. V gave up 6 bases and J gave up 5 bases, with 19 bases separating them.